Listed below are T cell receptor beta chains from one sample, sequenced in a study of human T cells and chemical hapten exposure. Using its own MiXCR run on the RACE reads, TCRdb lists one record per CDR3 protein. The sample has 100,000 to 120,000 distinct CDR3 sequences; under 40% are singletons. The sample here was whole blood, taken in connection with sensitization to the hapten diphenylcyclopropenone (DPC). The receptors originated from a middle-aged man with alopecia areata. Some clones in this sample may be carry-over from other donors' samples. Both conserved end residues are part of each CDR3. D genes are given only for firm matches. The size field is filled for only some rows; it gives once, few, many or a size class.

clone_size v_call d_call cdr3_aa
few TRBV20-1 TRBD2 CSARAPFSGRMYEQYF
- TRBV18 TRBD1 CASSSGTGRYGYTF
- TRBV14 - CASSQAWTFRSGDTEAFF
- TRBV11-1 - CASSGTNYNEQYF
few TRBV10-3 - CAISRQEYQPQHF
- TRBV20-1 - CSARSRPKGLDTQYF
- TRBV6-5 TRBD1 CASSYVGQGSYEQYF
few TRBV5-1 TRBD2 CASSAGLAGGERTDTQYF
- TRBV19 TRBD2 CASRPSGRGDEQFF
- TRBV11-1 TRBD2 CASSPPLAGAAYNEQFF
once TRBV4-1 - CASSQDGGGVSSYNSPLHF